This T cell receptor (beta chain) was identified in a study of CD8+ T cells in alopecia areata. Extracted RNA was reverse transcribed into cDNA, the sequencing template. The table came from immunoSEQ multiplex PCR; TCRdb's copy has only in-frame clones and leaves some out. The table includes more than 12,000 clones, roughly three fifths detected once. CD4+ cells underwent sorting into CD25+CD127- cells for about 5 patients. Source material: CD4+ Tregs sorted from blood. The receptor comes from a human donor with alopecia areata.

The chain's CDR3 is CASSYTSGAYNEQFF. CDR3 in DNA: TGTGCCAGTAGCTATACTAGCGGAGCATACAATGAGCAGTTCTTC. The V and J genes are TRBV19 and TRBJ2-1; 8 nucleotides agree with TRBD2. This CDR3 is built from 15 residues. V trimming: 6 bases; J trimming: 4 bases; junction bases outside the gene matches: 8. Germline CDR1 is LNHDA and CDR2 is SQIVND (reference sequence).